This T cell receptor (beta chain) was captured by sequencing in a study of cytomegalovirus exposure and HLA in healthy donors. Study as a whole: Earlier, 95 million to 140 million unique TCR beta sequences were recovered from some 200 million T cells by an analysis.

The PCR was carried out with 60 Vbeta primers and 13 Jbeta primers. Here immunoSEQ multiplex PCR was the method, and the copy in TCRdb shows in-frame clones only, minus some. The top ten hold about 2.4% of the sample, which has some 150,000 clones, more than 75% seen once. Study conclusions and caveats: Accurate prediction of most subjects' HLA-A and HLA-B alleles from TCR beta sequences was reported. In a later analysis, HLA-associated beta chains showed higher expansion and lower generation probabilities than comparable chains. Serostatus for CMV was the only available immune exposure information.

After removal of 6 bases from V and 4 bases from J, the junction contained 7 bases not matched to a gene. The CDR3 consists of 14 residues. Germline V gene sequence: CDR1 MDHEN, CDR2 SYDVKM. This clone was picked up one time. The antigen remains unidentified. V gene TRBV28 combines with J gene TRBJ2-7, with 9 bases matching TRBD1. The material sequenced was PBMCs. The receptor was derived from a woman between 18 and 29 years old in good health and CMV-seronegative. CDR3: CASRPGQGRYEQYF. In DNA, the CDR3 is TGTGCCAGCAGGCCGGGACAGGGTCGGTACGAGCAGTACTTC.